This T cell receptor beta chain originates from a study of T cells in Graves' hyperthyroidism and ophthalmopathy. This clonotype has a count of ten or more. CDR1 is MNHNS, CDR2 SASEGT, per germline. Trimming took 7 bases from V and 0 from J, leaving 9 bases between them. The CDR3 is made up of 14 amino acids. Researchers amplified the TCR beta CDR3 regions from RNA transcripts. The HTBI set primed first-round TCR CDR3 RT-PCR. Using its own MiXCR run on the multiplex PCR reads, TCRdb lists one record per CDR3 protein. The table lists about 330,000 distinct CDR3 sequences, approximately 13% of them singletons, with about a third in the top ten.

The clonotype originates from a woman aged 40 to 50 with Graves' ophthalmopathy. Sequencing was performed on blood. The genes are TRBV6-1 and TRBJ1-4; D unclear. The CDR3: CASTYLATNEKLFF. CDR3 in DNA: TGTGCCAGCACCTACTTAGCAACTAATGAAAAACTGTTTTTT.